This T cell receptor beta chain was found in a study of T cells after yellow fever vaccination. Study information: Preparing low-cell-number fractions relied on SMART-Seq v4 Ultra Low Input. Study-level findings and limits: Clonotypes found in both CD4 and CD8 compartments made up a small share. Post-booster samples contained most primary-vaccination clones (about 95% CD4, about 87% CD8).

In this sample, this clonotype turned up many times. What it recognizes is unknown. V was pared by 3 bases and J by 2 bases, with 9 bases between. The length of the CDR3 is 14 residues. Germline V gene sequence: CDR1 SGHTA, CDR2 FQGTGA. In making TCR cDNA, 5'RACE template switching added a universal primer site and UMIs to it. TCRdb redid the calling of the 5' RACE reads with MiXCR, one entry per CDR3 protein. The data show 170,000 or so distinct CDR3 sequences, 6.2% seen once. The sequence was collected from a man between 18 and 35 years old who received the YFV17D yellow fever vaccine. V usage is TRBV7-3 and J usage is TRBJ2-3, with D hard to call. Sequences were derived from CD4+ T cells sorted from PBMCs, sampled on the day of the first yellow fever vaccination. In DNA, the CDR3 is TGTGCCAGCAGCTTCGGACGAACCACAGATACGCAGTATTTT. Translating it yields CASSFGRTTDTQYF.